Below, one T cell receptor (beta chain) is given with its context. The authors reverse transcribed all of the isolated RNA, so sequencing captured expressed TCRB transcripts. Assay: immunoSEQ multiplex PCR; the TCRdb copy retains only in-frame clones and omits some. The data hold some 240,000 clones, with roughly 11% observed a single time. Trimming removed 3 bases at V and 5 bases at J, with 13 bases between. Germline CDR1 MGHRA, CDR2 YSYEKL. The CDR3 runs to 14 residues. The sample is drawn from a study of beta chain features in type 1 diabetes. The sample comprised central memory CD4+ T cells from blood. The receptor's source is a man between 18 and 29 years old in good health. The V call is TRBV4-1, the J call TRBJ1-2, with D possibly TRBD1 on 6 matching bases. CDR3 protein: CASSQDSFMYGYTF. The CDR3 region has the DNA TGCGCCAGCAGCCAGGACAGTTTTATGTATGGCTACACCTTC.